Shown below are 20 T cell receptor beta chains from a single sample sequenced in a study of T cell repertoires in cytomegalovirus infection. Each CDR3 protein gets one entry after TCRdb re-called the reads with MiXCR. The sample shows approximately 320,000 distinct CDR3 sequences, 8% to 9.5% of them seen only once. Sequenced material: PBMCs. All receptors derive from a human donor in good health (CMV status not recorded). Some clones in this sample may be carry-over from other donors' samples.

This clonotype was seen a handful of times. The rearrangement joins TRBV20-1 to TRBJ2-7; D is unresolved. V dropped 4 bases and J dropped 0 bases, with 10 bases sitting between them. The CDR3 consists of 13 residues. CDR1 and CDR2 from the germline V gene are DFQATT and SNEGSKA (reference sequence). The chain's CDR3 is CSATGRSSYEQYF. CDR3 sequence (DNA): TGCAGTGCTACCGGCCGTAGCTCCTACGAGCAGTACTTC.

This clonotype appeared many times. The rearrangement joins TRBV7-2 to TRBJ1-4, with 8 bases fitting TRBD1. The CDR3 runs to 13 residues. V lost 5 bases and J lost 9; bases outside the gene matches: 5. The germline V gene has CDR1 SGHTA and CDR2 FQGNSA. The chain's CDR3 is CASSLTGDQKLFF. The CDR3 bases are TGTGCCAGCAGCCTGACAGGGGATCAAAAACTGTTTTTT.

This clonotype was seen only a few times. J is TRBJ2-5 and V is TRBV20-1, with 7 bases identical to TRBD1. The trim removed 6 bases at V and 4 bases at J, leaving 8 bases unmatched. Germline V gene data show CDR1 as DFQATT and CDR2 as SNEGSKA (reference sequence). The CDR3 has 13 residues. CDR3 DNA sequence: TGCAGTGCGACGACAGGGATAGGAGAGACCCAGTACTTC. This translates into CSATTGIGETQYF.

A note on this clonotype: A read error may be the cause here, since a much bigger clone is one base away. The rearrangement links TRBV7-3 to TRBJ2-1, with TRBD1 as a possible D gene (5 bases). Germline CDR1 and CDR2: SGHTA and FQGTGA. This CDR3 is 15 amino acids long. CDR3 DNA sequence: TGTGTCAGCAGCTCTTATAGCAGGGATTTCAATGAGCAGTTCTTC. Protein product: CVSSSYSRDFNEQFF.

This clonotype was seen a few times. The V call is TRBV29-1, the J call TRBJ2-6; D unresolved. CDR3 length: 14 residues. Germline values: CDR1 SQVTM, CDR2 ANQGSEA. V was shortened by 4 bases and J by 1 base, with 8 bases between the two germline ends. Here the CDR3 reads CSVVSQSGANVLTF. Here the CDR3 DNA reads TGCAGCGTTGTGAGCCAGTCTGGGGCCAACGTCCTGACTTTC. The full variable domain, in which reference TRBV29-1 and TRBJ2-6 provide the parts outside the CDR3, is SAVISQKPSRDICQRGTSLTIQCQVDSQVTMMFWYRQQPGQSLTLIATANQGSEATYESGFVIDKFPISRPNLTFSTLTVSNMSPEDSSIYLCSVVSQSGANVLTFGAGSRLTVL.

This clonotype was recorded many times. V gene TRBV7-2 combines with J gene TRBJ2-5; 9 nucleotides align to TRBD1. With 4 bases clipped from V and 4 bases from J, the junction kept 7 bases outside the gene matches. Germline V gene data show CDR1 as SGHTA and CDR2 as FQGNSA. This CDR3 has 15 residues. Here the CDR3 reads CASSSGGQGAETQYF. CDR3 in DNA: TGTGCCAGCAGCTCCGGGGGACAGGGAGCAGAGACCCAGTACTTC.

This clonotype has a count of ten or more. The chain couples TRBV4-2 to TRBJ1-1; D is perhaps TRBD1 (5 bases). This CDR3 spans 16 amino acids. V was shortened by 5 bases and J by 5 bases, with 21 bases between the two germline ends. Germline V CDR1 and CDR2: LGHNA, YNFKEQ. Written as DNA, the CDR3 is TGTGCCAGCAGCATGGCCGAGGGACCCCCGGGGACTGAAGCTTTCTTT. Residues: CASSMAEGPPGTEAFF.

This clonotype has just a few counts. The genes are TRBV7-9 and TRBJ2-7, with a tentative D call TRBD2 (6 bases). The length of the CDR3 is 16 residues. The germline V and J ends were trimmed by 2 bases and 5 bases, with 19 bases remaining between them. In germline, CDR1 is SEHNR, CDR2 FQNEAQ (reference sequence). The chain's CDR3 is CASSLKTGGEFHEQYF. The CDR3 region has the DNA TGTGCCAGCAGCTTAAAAACAGGAGGGGAATTCCACGAGCAGTACTTC.

The sample holds a few counts of this clonotype. The V gene is TRBV5-1, the J gene TRBJ1-6, with TRBD1 matching over 7 bases. V shed 0 bases, J shed 2 bases, and the junction held 2 bases outside the gene matches. This CDR3 is 16 amino acids long. The germline V gene has CDR1 SGHRS and CDR2 YFSETQ. CDR3 protein: CASSLVGGAYNSPLHF. The CDR3 bases are TGCGCCAGCAGCTTGGTAGGGGGCGCCTATAATTCACCCCTCCACTTT.

This clonotype was seen many times. This chain joins TRBV7-2 and TRBJ1-5; D remains ambiguous. V lost 3 bases to trimming and J lost 0 bases, with 6 bases between them. The CDR3 runs to 14 residues. The germline CDR1 and CDR2 sequences are SGHTA and FQGNSA. The CDR3 loop reads CASSFGYSNQPQHF. The DNA of the CDR3 is TGTGCCAGCAGCTTCGGCTATAGCAATCAGCCCCAGCATTTT.

The J gene is TRBJ1-3, the V gene TRBV6-8; the match to TRBD1 covers 9 bases. Germline V CDR1 and CDR2: MNHGY, SAAAGT. V was clipped by 2 bases and J by 0 bases; unmatched bases: 8. The CDR3 runs to 18 residues. The CDR3 bases are TGTGCCAGCAGTTACCGGAGGACAGGGGCCCTCTCTGGAAACACCATATATTTT. Translating gives CASSYRRTGALSGNTIYF.

The chain combines TRBV4-1 with TRBJ2-7; D remains unclear. Germline V gives CDR1 MGHRA, CDR2 YSYEKL. The CDR3 loop spans 15 amino acids. Trimming removed 3 bases at V and 3 bases at J, with 15 bases between. CDR3 coding DNA: TGCGCCAGCAGCCAGTCCGGTGCAGTGGTCTACGAGCAGTACTTC. This codes for CASSQSGAVVYEQYF.

This chain uses TRBV7-2 with TRBJ2-1, with D perhaps TRBD1 or TRBD2 (6 bases each). The germline gives CDR1 SGHTA, CDR2 FQGNSA. Deletions cut 9 bases from V and 5 bases from J, with 20 bases between. This CDR3 contains 15 residues. The CDR3 DNA follows: TGTGCCAGTAAGCAAGGGGGAGGAAACCACAATGAGCAGTTCTTC. Translation: CASKQGGGNHNEQFF.

This clonotype was picked up many times. The chain has TRBV6-1 and TRBJ1-2, with a tentative D call TRBD1 (5 bases). The CDR3 runs to 14 residues. The germline V gene encodes CDR1 MNHNS and CDR2 SASEGT. Trimming removed 6 bases at V and 3 bases at J, with 14 bases between. In DNA, the CDR3 is TGTGCCAGCAGAGACCCCGGGACTGACTATGGCTACACCTTC. Encoded protein: CASRDPGTDYGYTF.

The chain uses TRBV12-5 and TRBJ1-2, with TRBD1 matching 7 bases. The trim removed 5 bases at V and 3 bases at J, leaving 9 bases unmatched. The CDR3 has 15 amino acids. Germline CDR1 reads LGHNT; CDR2 reads FRNRAP. The DNA of the CDR3 is TGTGCTAGTGGTCCCATAGACAGGGAGGACTATGGCTACACCTTC. This sequence encodes CASGPIDREDYGYTF. The full variable domain, completed using reference TRBV12-5 and TRBJ1-2, is DARVTQTPRHKVTEMGQEVTMRCQPILGHNTVFWYRQTMMQGLELLAYFRNRAPLDDSGMPKDRFSAEMPDATLATLKIQPSEPRDSAVYFCASGPIDREDYGYTFGSGTRLTVV.

The chain recombines TRBV5-1 with TRBJ1-2; 8 positions agree with TRBD1. Germline CDR1 SGHRS, CDR2 YFSETQ. J was trimmed by 7 bases and V by 3 bases; bases with no gene match: 8. CDR3 size: 14 residues. CDR3: CASSWGQEGSGYTF. The CDR3 DNA reads TGCGCCAGCAGCTGGGGACAGGAGGGGTCTGGCTACACCTTC.

Only a few counts were recorded for this clonotype. The chain couples TRBV4-1 to TRBJ1-2; D uncertain. CDR3 size: 17 residues. The ends were cut back, 0 bases at V and 1 base at J, with 15 bases in the middle. Germline values: CDR1 MGHRA, CDR2 YSYEKL. CDR3: CASSQEGGLGVNYGYTF. CDR3 sequence (DNA): TGCGCCAGCAGCCAAGAAGGTGGGCTCGGGGTTAACTATGGCTACACCTTC.

The rearrangement uses TRBV20-1 and TRBJ2-7, with D perhaps assigned TRBD1 or TRBD2 (5 bases each). The CDR3 runs 11 residues. The germline V gene encodes CDR1 DFQATT and CDR2 SNEGSKA (reference sequence). Trimming removed 1 base from V and 4 bases from J, with 5 bases in between. CDR3 DNA: TGCAGTGCTAGAGGGGGGTACGAGCAGTACTTC. It encodes CSARGGYEQYF.

The chain links TRBV4-2 to TRBJ2-5; 11 bases fit TRBD2. There are 16 residues in the CDR3. In germline, CDR1 is LGHNA, CDR2 YNFKEQ. The junction had 5 bases not matched to a gene; V was cut back by 1 base and J by 4 bases. The CDR3 DNA follows: TGTGCCAGCAGCCAAGGAGGTAGCGGGGGGGGAGAGACCCAGTACTTC. As protein: CASSQGGSGGGETQYF.

This chain joins TRBV5-1 and TRBJ2-1; a possible D gene is TRBD1 (6 bases). The CDR3 runs 13 residues. From germline, CDR1 is SGHRS and CDR2 YFSETQ. V lost 2 bases, J lost 9 bases, and 12 bases lay in between. The CDR3 DNA reads as TGCGCCAGCAGCTTAAACGGGGACACTGAGCAGTTCTTC. Protein product: CASSLNGDTEQFF. Combining the CDR3 with reference TRBV5-1 and TRBJ2-1 gives the whole variable domain KAGVTQTPRYLIKTRGQQVTLSCSPISGHRSVSWYQQTPGQGLQFLFEYFSETQRNKGNFPGRFSGRQFSNSRSEMNVSTLELGDSALYLCASSLNGDTEQFFGPGTRLTVL.